One sample yielded the 8 T cell receptor beta chains listed below, sequenced in a study of blood T cell repertoires in COVID-19. Produced via immunoSEQ multiplex PCR; TCRdb's table is partial and in-frame only. The profile covers 340,000 or so clones, with roughly 84% appearing a single time and 1% taken by the ten largest. The specimen sequenced was peripheral blood. These receptors came from a man in his fifties or sixties with active or convalescent COVID-19.

To note about this clone: At one end the junction does not follow the germline gene, possibly because of a read error. Other nucleotide sequences from this sample produce the same CDR3. This chain links TRBV6-5 with TRBJ1-1, with 8 bases aligning to TRBD1. Germline CDR1 is MNHEY and CDR2 is SVGAGI. The CDR3 has 15 amino acids. CDR3 region: CASSLQGAGNTEAFF. DNA of the CDR3: TGTGCCAGCAGTCTGCAGGGGGCTGGGAACACCGAAGCTTTCTTT.

V and J are TRBV5-1 and TRBJ2-3, with D perhaps matching TRBD1 (6 bases). The germline V and J ends were trimmed by 0 bases and 3 bases, with 14 bases remaining between them. CDR1 is SGHRS and CDR2 is YFSETQ in the germline V gene. The CDR3 extends over 16 amino acids. CDR3 nucleotides: TGCGCCAGCAGCTTGGTTGGTAGGGGGAGAACAGATACGCAGTATTTT. Translated, it gives CASSLVGRGRTDTQYF.

The J gene is TRBJ1-1, the V gene TRBV5-4, with TRBD1 matching 9 bases. The germline V gene encodes CDR1 SGHNT and CDR2 YYREEE (reference sequence). Unmatched junction bases numbered 5, after V lost 4 bases and J lost 1 base. This CDR3 contains 15 residues. In DNA form, the CDR3 reads TGTGCCAGCAGCATCAGGGACAGGGCGAACACTGAAGCTTTCTTT. As protein: CASSIRDRANTEAFF.

The chain carries TRBV4-3 and TRBJ2-5; 7 nucleotides agree with TRBD2. This CDR3 is built from 17 residues. The trim removed 1 base at V and 5 bases at J, leaving 13 bases unmatched. CDR1 is LGHNA, CDR2 YSLEER, per germline. The CDR3 region has the DNA TGCGCCAGCAGCCAAGCTGGGGCGGTGGGGGGGGAGGAGACCCAGTACTTC. This gives the protein CASSQAGAVGGEETQYF.

The CDR3 region is CASNTGGGYNEQFF. DNA for the CDR3: TGTGCCAGCAATACGGGTGGTGGCTACAATGAGCAGTTCTTC. V is TRBV2 and J is TRBJ2-1; D unclear. Per the germline V gene, CDR1 is SNHLY and CDR2 is FYNNEI. The CDR3 has 14 residues. The V gene lost 7 bases and the J gene lost 3 bases, with 13 bases spanning the gap.

The chain employs TRBV24-1 and TRBJ1-2; TRBD1 is a possible D gene (6 bases). The CDR3 is made up of 14 amino acids. In germline, CDR1 is KGHDR, CDR2 SFDVKD. Trimming shortened V by 3 bases and J by 8 bases, and 15 bases separated the two germline ends. This CDR3 reads CATSDTGGAGGYTF. In DNA, the CDR3 is TGTGCCACCAGTGATACTGGGGGGGCCGGGGGCTACACCTTC.

The V and J genes are TRBV5-1 and TRBJ2-7; D is ambiguous. CDR3 length: 14 residues. Germline V CDR1 and CDR2: SGHRS, YFSETQ. V lost 2 bases, J lost 2 bases, and 11 bases lay in between. The CDR3 region is CASSLEAPAYEQYF. CDR3 sequence (DNA): TGCGCCAGCAGCTTAGAAGCACCGGCCTACGAGCAGTACTTC.

The V and J genes are TRBV29-1 and TRBJ2-1; TRBD2 matches at 10 bases. The CDR3 is 12 amino acids. Unmatched junction bases numbered 5, after V lost 7 bases and J lost 8 bases. From germline, CDR1 is SQVTM and CDR2 ANQGSEA. The CDR3 sequence: CSGRTSGDEQFF. DNA of the CDR3: TGCAGCGGCCGGACTAGCGGAGATGAGCAGTTCTTC.